One sample yielded the 22 T cell receptor beta chains listed below, sequenced in a study of T cells in Graves' hyperthyroidism and ophthalmopathy. The source material, RNA transcripts, was used to amplify TCR beta CDR3 regions. Carried out on the TCR CDR3, a first-round RT-PCR used the HTBI primer set. TCRdb re-analysed the multiplex PCR reads in MiXCR, keeping a single row per CDR3 protein. The table shows about 370,000 distinct CDR3 sequences, with around 15% occurring only once. Sequenced input: blood. The source is a woman aged 55-69 years with Graves' ophthalmopathy.

This clonotype was observed a few times. The CDR3 DNA follows: TGTGCCAGCAGCCAAGAAGTAGCCTACTCCTACGAGCAGTACTTC. It translates to CASSQEVAYSYEQYF. V usage is TRBV14 and J usage is TRBJ2-7, with D hard to call. V was shortened by 0 bases and J by 0 bases, with 9 bases between the two germline ends. This CDR3 region has 15 residues. CDR1 is SGHDN, CDR2 FVKESK, per germline. Based on the CDR3 plus reference TRBV14 and TRBJ2-7, the full variable domain is EAGVTQFPSHSVIEKGQTVTLRCDPISGHDNLYWYRRVMGKEIKFLLHFVKESKQDESGMPNNRFLAERTGGTYSTLKVQPAELEDSGVYFCASSQEVAYSYEQYFGPGTRLTVT.

The rearrangement joins TRBV19 to TRBJ2-2; D not certain. The ends were cut back, 0 bases at V and 5 bases at J, with 4 bases in the middle. The CDR3 covers 13 residues. CDR1 is LNHDA, CDR2 SQIVND, per germline (reference sequence). CDR3 coding DNA: TGTGCCAGTAGTATAGAGGGAACCGGGGAGCTGTTTTTT. This translates into CASSIEGTGELFF.

The table lists this clonotype with many counts. The rearrangement uses TRBV7-9 and TRBJ2-3; no firm D call. CDR3 length equals 12 residues. Trimming took off 5 bases at V and 5 bases at J, with 8 bases between the two ends. Germline lookup yields CDR1 SEHNR and CDR2 FQNEAQ (reference sequence). The CDR3 DNA follows: TGTGCCAGCAGCGTTACGAGAGATACGCAGTATTTT. Translating it yields CASSVTRDTQYF.

This chain connects TRBV20-1 to TRBJ2-2; maybe TRBD1 (7 bases). In germline, CDR1 is DFQATT, CDR2 SNEGSKA (reference sequence). This CDR3 has 16 residues. V lost 4 bases, J lost 7 bases, and 22 bases lay in between. In nucleotides, the CDR3 is TGCAGTGCTACCCAAGTTGGCAGGGGGGTGGTCGGGGAGCTGTTTTTT. Translated, it gives CSATQVGRGVVGELFF.

This clonotype was counted a few times. This chain links TRBV29-1 with TRBJ2-5; no definite D call. In germline, CDR1 is SQVTM, CDR2 ANQGSEA. Between the trimmed V and J ends, which lost 5 bases and 5 bases, there was a span of 15 bases. This CDR3 region has 13 residues. CDR3 coding DNA: TGCAGCGTTTCCCGGTCCAGCGAGGAGACCCAGTACTTC. Its protein product is CSVSRSSEETQYF. The variable domain in full, completed from reference TRBV29-1 and TRBJ2-5, reads SAVISQKPSRDICQRGTSLTIQCQVDSQVTMMFWYRQQPGQSLTLIATANQGSEATYESGFVIDKFPISRPNLTFSTLTVSNMSPEDSSIYLCSVSRSSEETQYFGPGTRLLVL.

This sequence joins TRBV4-1 and TRBJ1-3; D possibly corresponds to TRBD1 (5 bases). The germline V gene encodes CDR1 MGHRA and CDR2 YSYEKL. The CDR3 spans 16 residues. The germline V and J ends were trimmed by 1 base and 9 bases, with 19 bases remaining between them. In DNA form, the CDR3 reads TGCGCCAGCAGCCAAGGGCTCACAGGAGGTTTCGTCACCATATATTTT. Amino acid sequence: CASSQGLTGGFVTIYF.

This clonotype was seen ten or more times. The CDR3 loop is CASMTSGRAETQYF. In DNA form, the CDR3 reads TGTGCCAGCATGACTAGCGGGAGGGCAGAGACCCAGTACTTC. The chain carries TRBV12-3 or TRBV12-4 and TRBJ2-5; TRBD2 agrees at 14 bases. After removal of 7 bases from V and 4 bases from J, the junction contained 2 bases not matched to a gene. The CDR3 is 14 residues long.

This clonotype was counted between two and nine times. This sequence joins TRBV5-1 and TRBJ1-6; D possibly corresponds to TRBD1 (5 bases). Trimming left V 2 bases short and J 6 bases short, with 9 bases between. The germline CDR1 and CDR2 sequences are SGHRS and YFSETQ. The CDR3 extends over 14 amino acids. CDR3 residues: CASSFDSVNSPLHF. CDR3 coding DNA: TGCGCCAGCAGCTTTGACAGCGTTAATTCACCCCTCCACTTT.

At least ten counts were recorded for this clonotype. J is TRBJ1-5 and V is TRBV7-8; possible D gene TRBD1, 5 bases. The V end lost 2 bases, the J end lost 0 bases, and 11 bases lay between the germline ends. CDR3 size: 16 residues. The germline gives CDR1 SGHVS, CDR2 FQNEAQ. Here the CDR3 DNA reads TGTGCCAGCAGCTTATTCGGGGCAGCTAGCAATCAGCCCCAGCATTTT. This gives the protein CASSLFGAASNQPQHF.

Ten or more counts support this clonotype. This chain links TRBV3-1 with TRBJ2-1, with D perhaps matching TRBD1 or TRBD2 (5 bases each). Deletions cut 1 base from V and 5 bases from J, with 12 bases between. This CDR3 contains 15 residues. Germline-derived CDR1 and CDR2 are LGHDT and YNNKEL (reference sequence). CDR3 region: CASSQVSRDHNEQFF. The CDR3 DNA reads as TGTGCCAGCAGCCAAGTTAGCCGGGACCACAATGAGCAGTTCTTC.

This clonotype was observed at least ten times. The CDR3 loop is CASRASGTTDTQYF. The CDR3, as DNA: TGTGCCAGCAGAGCGAGCGGGACCACAGATACGCAGTATTTT. The chain recombines TRBV6-1 with TRBJ2-3; 7 bases are a match to TRBD2. The CDR3 loop spans 14 amino acids. CDR1 and CDR2 from the germline V gene are MNHNS and SASEGT. V lost 6 bases and J lost 2; bases outside the gene matches: 5.

In its sample, this clonotype was seen many times. This chain connects TRBV20-1 to TRBJ2-7; D could derive from TRBD1 or TRBD2 (5 bases each). Germline lookup yields CDR1 DFQATT and CDR2 SNEGSKA (reference sequence). V lost 2 bases to trimming and J lost 7 bases, with 15 bases between them. The CDR3 runs to 13 residues. The CDR3 is CSARRDPREEQYF. The CDR3 DNA reads as TGCAGTGCTAGACGGGACCCCAGGGAGGAGCAGTACTTC.

This clonotype showed up many times. V and J are TRBV18 and TRBJ2-3; possible D gene TRBD2, 6 bases. Germline-derived CDR1 and CDR2 are KGHSH and LQKENI. The CDR3 consists of 14 residues. Deletions cut 4 bases from V and 0 bases from J, with 8 bases between. CDR3 sequence (DNA): TGTGCCAGCTCACGAGGGAGGAGCACAGATACGCAGTATTTT. Amino acids: CASSRGRSTDTQYF.

This chain links TRBV5-1 with TRBJ1-3; D gene ambiguous. The CDR3 contains 15 residues. Deletions cut 0 bases from V and 4 bases from J, with 11 bases between. CDR1 is SGHRS and CDR2 is YFSETQ in the germline V gene. Here the CDR3 DNA reads TGCGCCAGCAGCTTGGTGGCGGGGTCAGGAAACACCATATATTTT. Its translation: CASSLVAGSGNTIYF.

This clonotype was found many times. The chain has TRBV11-2 and TRBJ1-1, with 12 bases fitting TRBD1. Germline V gene data show CDR1 as SGHAT and CDR2 as FQNNGV. The CDR3 extends over 15 amino acids. Germline trimming cut 4 bases from V and 5 bases from J; bases unmatched to any gene: 5. Here the CDR3 reads CASSSGTGGRTEAFF. The DNA of the CDR3 is TGTGCCAGCAGCTCCGGGACAGGGGGCAGGACTGAAGCTTTCTTT. The whole variable domain, remainder taken from reference TRBV11-2 and TRBJ1-1, is EAGVAQSPRYKIIEKRQSVAFWCNPISGHATLYWYQQILGQGPKLLIQFQNNGVVDDSQLPKDRFSAERLKGVDSTLKIQPAKLEDSAVYLCASSSGTGGRTEAFFGQGTRLTVV.

In this sample, this clonotype turned up many times. CDR3 protein: CASSLELSANYGYTF. The DNA for the CDR3 is TGTGCCAGCAGCTTAGAGTTATCCGCTAACTATGGCTACACCTTC. The chain combines TRBV7-2 with TRBJ1-2; D uncertain. The CDR3 sequence is 15 residues long. Trimming shortened V by 1 base and J by 0 bases, and 9 bases separated the two germline ends. Germline-derived CDR1 and CDR2 are SGHTA and FQGNSA.

This clonotype was found many times. The chain is built from TRBV28 and TRBJ1-2, with 7 bases matching TRBD1. Trimming at V came to 4 bases and at J to 8 bases, leaving 4 bases not matched to a gene. Germline lookup yields CDR1 MDHEN and CDR2 SYDVKM. The CDR3 runs 12 residues. The CDR3 nucleotides read TGTGCCAGCAGTTCTCGAGGGGGCGGCTACACCTTC. This sequence encodes CASSSRGGGYTF.

This clonotype occurred many times. The chain links TRBV6-1 to TRBJ1-1, with D hard to call. Germline V CDR1 and CDR2: MNHNS, SASEGT. This CDR3 is built from 15 residues. Deletions cut 4 bases from V and 0 bases from J, with 12 bases between. The CDR3 here is CASSGSSTMNTEAFF. The CDR3, as DNA: TGTGCCAGCAGTGGTTCCAGTACCATGAACACTGAAGCTTTCTTT.

This clonotype has at least ten counts. J is TRBJ2-1 and V is TRBV20-1; D gene ambiguous. The CDR3 extends over 12 amino acids. V dropped 3 bases and J dropped 7 bases, with 10 bases sitting between them. Germline-derived CDR1 and CDR2 are DFQATT and SNEGSKA (reference sequence). The CDR3 nucleotides are TGCAGTGCTAGCCGAACACAGAATGAGCAGTTCTTC. The encoded protein is CSASRTQNEQFF.

This clonotype was seen many times. The V gene is TRBV7-9, the J gene TRBJ2-1, with 13 bases aligning to TRBD2. Germline assignment: CDR1 SEHNR and CDR2 FQNEAQ (reference sequence). The CDR3 sequence is 17 residues long. The V and J ends lost 8 bases and 7 bases, in that order; junction bases with no gene match: 14. CDR3 amino acids: CASGGLAGPRLGNEQFF. The CDR3 coding sequence is TGTGCCAGCGGGGGACTAGCGGGACCAAGGTTGGGGAATGAGCAGTTCTTC.

The genes are TRBV15 and TRBJ2-3; D gene ambiguous. Germline-derived CDR1 and CDR2 are LNHNV and YYDKDF (reference sequence). V shed 0 bases and J shed 0 bases, with 7 bases lying between them. The CDR3 loop spans 15 amino acids. The CDR3, as DNA: TGTGCCACCAGCAGAGATCGTACTAGCACAGATACGCAGTATTTT. It specifies CATSRDRTSTDTQYF.

In DNA, the CDR3 is TGTGCCAGCAGTTCTTCAGGGCCTTTTACGAACACCGGGGAGCTGTTTTTT. Translating gives CASSSSGPFTNTGELFF. The chain combines TRBV28 with TRBJ2-2; possible D gene TRBD1, 5 bases. The V gene's germline CDR1 is MDHEN and CDR2 SYDVKM. This CDR3 has 17 residues. The V and J ends lost 4 bases and 0 bases respectively, with 15 bases between them.